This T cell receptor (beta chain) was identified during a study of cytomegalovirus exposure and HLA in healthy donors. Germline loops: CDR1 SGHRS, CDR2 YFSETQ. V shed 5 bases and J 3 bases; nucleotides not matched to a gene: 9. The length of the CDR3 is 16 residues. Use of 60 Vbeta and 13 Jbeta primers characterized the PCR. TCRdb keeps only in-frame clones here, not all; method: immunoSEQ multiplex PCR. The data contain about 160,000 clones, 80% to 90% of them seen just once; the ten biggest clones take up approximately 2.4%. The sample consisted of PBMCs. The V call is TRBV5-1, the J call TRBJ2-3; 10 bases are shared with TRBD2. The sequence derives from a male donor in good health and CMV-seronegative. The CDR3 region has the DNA TGCGCCAGCAGTTTCACAACTAGCGGGGTAACAGATACGCAGTATTTT. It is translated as CASSFTTSGVTDTQYF.